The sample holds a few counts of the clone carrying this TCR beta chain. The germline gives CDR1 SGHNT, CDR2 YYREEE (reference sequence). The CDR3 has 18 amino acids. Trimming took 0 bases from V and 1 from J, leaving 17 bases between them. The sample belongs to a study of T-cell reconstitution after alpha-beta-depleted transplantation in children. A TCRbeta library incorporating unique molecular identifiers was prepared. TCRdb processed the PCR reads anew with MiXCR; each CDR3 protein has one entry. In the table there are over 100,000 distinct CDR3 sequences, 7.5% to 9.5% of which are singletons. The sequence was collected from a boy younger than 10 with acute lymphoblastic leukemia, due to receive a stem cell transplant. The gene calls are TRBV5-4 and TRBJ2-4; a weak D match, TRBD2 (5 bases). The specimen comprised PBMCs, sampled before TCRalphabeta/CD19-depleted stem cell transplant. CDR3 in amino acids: CASSLEVGAGVAKNIQYF. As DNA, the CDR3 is TGTGCCAGCAGCTTGGAGGTCGGCGCCGGGGTGGCCAAAAACATTCAGTACTTC.